This TCR beta chain was identified in a study of cytomegalovirus exposure and HLA in healthy donors. Overall study findings and caveats: In a later analysis, most CMV-associated TCR beta chains appeared HLA-restricted. An analysis was carried out at a later point. It showed that HLA-associated TCR beta chains were more clonally expanded than equally common non-associated chains. Of the V segments, some could not be distinguished, including TRBV6-2 and TRBV6-3, and were excluded. A previous analysis found most TCR beta V segments productive roughly 87% or roughly 30% of the time.

CDR1 is ENHRY and CDR2 is SYGVKD in the germline V gene. Trimming took off 3 bases at V and 6 bases at J, with 11 bases between the two ends. The CDR3 consists of 13 residues. The PCR contained 60 Vbeta and 13 Jbeta primers. TCRdb's table, derived via immunoSEQ multiplex PCR, lists solely in-frame clones and lacks some. Its listing shows around 140,000 clones. Remarks on this clone: Its antigen is unknown.

Material: PBMCs. This sequence joins TRBV10-3 and TRBJ1-1, with D hard to call. The sequence was collected from a man younger than 35 in good health and CMV-seronegative. For the CDR3, the DNA is TGTGCCATCAGTGATCTTCGGGTTCCTGAAGCTTTCTTT. It translates to CAISDLRVPEAFF.